This TCR beta chain stems from a study of T cells in Graves' hyperthyroidism and ophthalmopathy. Broader study findings: Ophthalmopathy cases were set apart from stable hyperthyroidism by a 13 V-J model.

Amplification yielded TCR beta CDR3 regions, with RNA transcripts as the source. HTBI primers were the set used in a first-round RT-PCR of the TCR CDR3. Using its own MiXCR run on the multiplex PCR reads, TCRdb lists one record per CDR3 protein. Of about 560,000 distinct CDR3 sequences listed, about 15% were seen once; the top ten hold about 7%. Stability of Graves' hyperthyroidism was defined as absent ophthalmopathy progression within 18 months. These patients, aged 18 to 65, had recently diagnosed hyperthyroidism lasting under 2 months. Cells are PBMCs isolated from more than 8.5 ml of fresh blood. CDR1 and CDR2 (germline): MNHEY, SMNVEV (reference sequence). CDR3 length: 12 residues. As concerns this clonotype: The antigen is undetermined. Germline and junction disagree at one end, which may indicate a read error.

Sequences were obtained from blood. The chain joins TRBV27 to TRBJ2-2; D possibly corresponds to TRBD2 (5 bases). The receptor was derived from a woman in her thirties with Graves' hyperthyroidism. Here the CDR3 DNA reads TGTGCCAGCAGTCCCGTCTCCGGGGAGCTGCTTTTT. Protein product: CASSPVSGELLF.